Presented here are 21 T cell receptor beta chains from one specimen sequenced in a study of shared clonotypes between healthy human individuals. CD45RO-negative CD8 cells positively selected for CCR7 made up the naive population, which excluded terminally differentiated effector memory CD45RA+ cells. Assay used: immunoSEQ multiplex PCR; TCRdb lists only in-frame clones, some missing. The table lists about 2.1 million clones, around 93% of them singletons. Sequencing was performed on naive CD8+ T cells from PBMCs. The receptors were gathered from a man younger than 35 in good health. Some clones in this sample may be carry-over from other donors' samples.

This rearrangement joins TRBV15 to TRBJ1-3, with 8 bases fitting TRBD1. The CDR3 has 18 residues. Per germline, CDR1 LNHNV and CDR2 YYDKDF (reference sequence). V lost 0 bases to trimming and J lost 0 bases; unmatched junction nucleotides: 7. The CDR3 bases are TGTGCCACCAGCAGAGATTTTGGGACAGGCCCCTCTGGAAACACCATATATTTT. Translation: CATSRDFGTGPSGNTIYF.

In this sample, this clone turned up once. The same CDR3 is also encoded by other DNA sequences in this sample. V usage is TRBV27 and J usage is TRBJ2-1; D uncertain. Germline V gene sequence: CDR1 MNHEY, CDR2 SMNVEV (reference sequence). The CDR3 loop spans 14 amino acids. Trimming removed 6 bases at V and 1 base at J, with 10 bases between. Here the CDR3 reads CASSLGVSYNEQFF. In DNA form, the CDR3 reads TGTGCCAGCAGCCTAGGAGTATCCTACAATGAGCAGTTCTTC.

The rearrangement uses TRBV6-5 and TRBJ2-3; 14 bases agree with TRBD2. The junction had 1 base not matched to a gene; V was cut back by 10 bases and J by 4 bases. The CDR3 totals 13 residues. CDR1 and CDR2 (germline): MNHEY, SVGAGI. The CDR3 sequence is CATTSGRADTQYF. CDR3 nucleotide sequence: TGTGCCACGACTAGCGGGAGGGCAGATACGCAGTATTTT.

The chain uses TRBV14 and TRBJ2-5; unclear D gene. The germline gives CDR1 SGHDN, CDR2 FVKESK. V lost 5 bases and J 1 base, leaving 20 bases between the germline ends. The CDR3 length is 17 residues. CDR3 sequence reads: CASSIKIVVAGQETQYF. CDR3 nucleotides: TGTGCCAGCAGCATAAAAATAGTAGTGGCAGGCCAAGAGACCCAGTACTTC.

This clone was detected a few times. This rearrangement joins TRBV5-4 to TRBJ1-5; TRBD1 aligns across 11 bases. Trimming took 5 bases from V and 7 from J; bases not matched to a gene: 11. Germline loops: CDR1 SGHNT, CDR2 YYREEE (reference sequence). The CDR3 is 16 residues long. CDR3 protein: CASRTRTGGEGQPQHF. CDR3 DNA sequence: TGTGCCAGCAGAACACGGACAGGGGGCGAGGGACAGCCCCAGCATTTT.

This rearrangement joins TRBV28 to TRBJ2-7; D ambiguous. This CDR3 comprises 12 residues. Trimming stripped 7 bases from V and 0 bases from J, with 7 bases between. CDR1 and CDR2 from the germline V gene are MDHEN and SYDVKM. CDR3 in amino acids: CASTRPSYEQYF. CDR3 bases: TGTGCCAGCACCAGGCCCTCCTACGAGCAGTACTTC.

The CDR3 coding sequence is TGTGCCAGCAGTGAAGGCGGCTGGACAGGGTACGGCTACACCTTC. It translates to CASSEGGWTGYGYTF. V gene TRBV6-1 combines with J gene TRBJ1-2, with TRBD1 matching 8 bases. The CDR3 consists of 15 residues. J gave up 8 bases and V 1 base, and 9 bases lay outside the gene matches. Germline V gene data show CDR1 as MNHNS and CDR2 as SASEGT.

The chain recombines TRBV10-2 with TRBJ1-1; a weak D match, TRBD1 (6 bases). Germline CDR1 reads WSHSY; CDR2 reads SAAADI. The ends were cut back, 10 bases at V and 0 bases at J, with 15 bases in the middle. CDR3 length equals 14 residues. The CDR3 reads CAIRRGTMNTEAFF. The CDR3 bases are TGCGCCATCCGTAGGGGGACCATGAACACTGAAGCTTTCTTT.

The CDR3 bases are TGTGCCAGCAGCGCCTTCGTATTCACAGATACGCAGTATTTT. Protein product: CASSAFVFTDTQYF. This chain joins TRBV7-9 and TRBJ2-3; D remains unclear. This CDR3 comprises 14 residues. Trimming shortened V by 5 bases and J by 2 bases, and 11 bases separated the two germline ends. The germline CDR1 and CDR2 sequences are SEHNR and FQNEAQ (reference sequence).

This clone appeared a few times. V and J are TRBV9 and TRBJ2-1, with 8 bases identical to TRBD2. The CDR3 totals 15 residues. After removal of 0 bases from V and 8 bases from J, the junction contained 7 bases not matched to a gene. CDR1 and CDR2 from the germline V gene are SGDLS and YYNGEE. CDR3 in amino acids: CASSVASGGLHEQFF. The CDR3 DNA reads TGTGCCAGCAGCGTAGCTTCGGGGGGGCTCCATGAGCAGTTCTTC. Supplemented by reference TRBV9 and TRBJ2-1, the full variable domain reads DSGVTQTPKHLITATGQRVTLRCSPRSGDLSVYWYQQSLDQGLQFLIQYYNGEERAKGNILERFSAQQFPDLHSELNLSSLELGDSALYFCASSVASGGLHEQFFGPGTRLTVL.

The chain links TRBV4-1 to TRBJ1-5; D call uncertain. This CDR3 region has 13 residues. The ends were cut back, 1 base at V and 7 bases at J, with 8 bases in the middle. Germline loops: CDR1 MGHRA, CDR2 YSYEKL. The CDR3 spells CASSQGSLQPQHF. CDR3 nucleotide sequence: TGCGCCAGCAGCCAAGGCAGTCTACAGCCCCAGCATTTT.

The V gene is TRBV9, the J gene TRBJ2-1, with a weak D call TRBD2 (5 bases). The length of the CDR3 is 13 residues. Germline V gene lookup returns CDR1 SGDLS and CDR2 YYNGEE. With 2 bases removed from V and 8 bases from J, the gap between germline ends came to 11 bases. The CDR3 spells CASSVGVRDEQFF. In DNA form, the CDR3 reads TGTGCCAGCAGCGTCGGGGTCCGGGATGAGCAGTTCTTC.

A note on this clone: An end of the junction does not agree with germline; a read error may underlie this. The chain carries TRBV10-3 and TRBJ2-7; the match to TRBD2 covers 11 bases. Per germline, CDR1 ENHRY and CDR2 SYGVKD. CDR3 length: 16 residues. The CDR3 is CASSEGVAGGGYEQYF. The CDR3 DNA reads TGTGCCAGCAGTGAAGGGGTAGCGGGAGGGGGCTACGAGCAGTACTTC.

The J gene is TRBJ1-1, the V gene TRBV5-1; no firm D call. The CDR3 length is 14 residues. Germline-derived CDR1 and CDR2 are SGHRS and YFSETQ. Deletions cut 1 base from V and 1 base from J, with 8 bases between. CDR3 in amino acids: CASSLSPRNTEAFF. The CDR3 DNA is TGCGCCAGCAGCTTGTCACCGAGGAACACTGAAGCTTTCTTT.

The genes are TRBV5-8 and TRBJ2-3; D gene ambiguous. There are 15 residues in the CDR3. The V gene lost 4 bases and the J gene lost 3 bases, with 15 bases spanning the gap. Germline V CDR1 and CDR2: SGHTS, YDEGEE. The CDR3 nucleotides are TGTGCCAGCAGCATTGGTACGGCAGGAACAGATACGCAGTATTTT. It codes for CASSIGTAGTDTQYF.

J is TRBJ2-1 and V is TRBV11-3; D is unclear. CDR1 is SGHNT and CDR2 is YENEEA in the germline V gene. Trimming left V 5 bases short and J 0 bases short, with 11 bases between. The CDR3 loop spans 15 amino acids. CDR3: CASSESYPSYNEQFF. The CDR3 bases are TGTGCCAGCAGCGAGTCTTATCCCTCCTACAATGAGCAGTTCTTC.

With regard to this clone: An end of the junction differs from the germline gene, which may be a read error. This rearrangement joins TRBV29-1 to TRBJ2-1; 10 bases line up with TRBD1. The CDR3 extends over 11 amino acids. Germline loops: CDR1 SQVTM, CDR2 ANQGSEA. CDR3 sequence (DNA): TGCAGCGTTTGGTTGGGACAGGGGTTCCTCTTC. Protein product: CSVWLGQGFLF.

The gene calls are TRBV23-1 and TRBJ2-7, with TRBD2 as a possible D gene (5 bases). TRBV23-1 falls under the ORF class, with uncertain function. Trimming took 2 bases from V and 4 from J, leaving 9 bases between them. The CDR3 totals 13 residues. CDR3 DNA: TGCGCCAGCAGTCAACATGAGCGGTACGAGCAGTACTTC. Translated: CASSQHERYEQYF.

The chain couples TRBV11-1 to TRBJ2-2, with D perhaps matching TRBD2 (5 bases). Per germline, CDR1 SGHAT and CDR2 FQDESV (reference sequence). This CDR3 is built from 14 residues. Trimming cost V 3 bases and J 7 bases, with 12 bases left between them. This CDR3 is CASSFTSAVGELFF. CDR3 coding DNA: TGTGCCAGCAGCTTCACTAGTGCGGTCGGGGAGCTGTTTTTT.

CDR3 DNA: TGTGCCAGCAGCTCGCCAAAAGACAGCTACGAGCAGTACTTC. Translated, it gives CASSSPKDSYEQYF. The V gene is TRBV9, the J gene TRBJ2-7; tentative D call: TRBD1 (5 bases). The CDR3 consists of 14 residues. Trimming pared 4 bases from V and 3 bases from J, leaving 14 bases between. Germline assignment: CDR1 SGDLS and CDR2 YYNGEE.

This clone appeared a single time. The V gene is TRBV6-1, the J gene TRBJ2-7; D tentatively reads TRBD1 or TRBD2 (5 bases each). The CDR3 is 14 amino acids. V dropped 1 base and J dropped 3 bases, with 10 bases sitting between them. Per germline, CDR1 MNHNS and CDR2 SASEGT. CDR3 nucleotides: TGTGCCAGCAGTGAAGTGGGGGTAGGCTACGAGCAGTACTTC. Residues: CASSEVGVGYEQYF.